Listed below are T cell receptor beta chains from one sample, sequenced in a study of molecular identifiers for immune sequencing clone quantification. MiXCR was run by TCRdb on the PCR reads, yielding one entry per CDR3 protein. The table records approximately 40,000 distinct CDR3 sequences, roughly 18% of them present only once. The sequenced sample was naive CD8+ T cells from blood, with Jurkat cell RNA spiked in. The receptors stem from a human donor in good health. Some libraries in this study had Jurkat cell RNA spiked in. Both conserved end residues are part of each CDR3. Size tells how often a clone was seen (once, few, many) or the class of an expanded clone, and some rows leave it out.

TRBV7-9	many	TRBJ2-3	CASSLAGVTDTQYF
TRBV2	many	TRBJ2-5	CASTGAVKETQYF
TRBV14	few	TRBJ2-4	CASSQDRMRDLQYF
TRBV28	NA	TRBJ1-1	CASSLSSDGYTEAFF
TRBV5-6	NA	TRBJ2-5	CASSWGGRWQETQYF
TRBV10-3	many	TRBJ2-5	CAISEPQETQYF
TRBV13	many	TRBJ2-7	CASSLADSPYEQYF
TRBV14	NA	TRBJ2-7	CASSPTGWSAYEQYF
TRBV11-2	NA	TRBJ2-1	CASEGYNEQFF
TRBV7-8	many	TRBJ2-7	CASSTSPAYEQYF